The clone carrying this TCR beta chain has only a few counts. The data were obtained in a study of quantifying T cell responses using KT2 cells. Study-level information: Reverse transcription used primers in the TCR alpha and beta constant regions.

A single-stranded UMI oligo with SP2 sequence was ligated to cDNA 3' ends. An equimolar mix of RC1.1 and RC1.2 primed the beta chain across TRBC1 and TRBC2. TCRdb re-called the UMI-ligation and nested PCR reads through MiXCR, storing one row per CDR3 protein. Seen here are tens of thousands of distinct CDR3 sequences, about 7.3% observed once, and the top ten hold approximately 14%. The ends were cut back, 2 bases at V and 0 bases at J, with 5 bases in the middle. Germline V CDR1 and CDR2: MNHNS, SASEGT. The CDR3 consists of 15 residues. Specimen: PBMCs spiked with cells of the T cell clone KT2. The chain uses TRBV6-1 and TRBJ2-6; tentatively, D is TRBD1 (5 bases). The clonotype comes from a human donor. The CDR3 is CASSEQGSGANVLTF. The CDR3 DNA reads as TGTGCCAGCAGTGAACAGGGCTCTGGGGCCAACGTCCTGACTTTC.